This TCR beta chain was identified during a study of breast tumors, draining lymph nodes, adjacent tissues. This clonotype showed up many times. Its antigen is still unknown. The study, taken as a whole, reports: Data fit most tumor T cells coming from lymph node, expanding in tumor. Luminal-like breast cancer showed significantly higher tumor–nontumor repertoire similarity than basal-like.

Samples came from axillary lymph nodes draining the breast cancer. A single record per CDR3 protein comes from TCRdb applying MiXCR to the multiplex PCR reads. Among hundreds of thousands of distinct CDR3 sequences, 32% were seen once, and the ten largest hold around 1.5%. The CDR3 runs 13 residues. Germline CDR1 is DFQATT and CDR2 is SNEGSKA (reference sequence). The V end was cut by 6 bases, the J end by 3 bases, with 11 bases between. Sequencing was performed on axillary lymph node tissue. The origin of this receptor is a female donor with breast cancer. Some clones in this sample may be carry-over from other donors' samples. The chain combines TRBV20-1 with TRBJ2-2; possible D gene TRBD1, 6 bases. CDR3 amino acids: CSARDTYTGELFF. The CDR3 DNA reads as TGCAGTGCCCGGGACACTTACACCGGGGAGCTGTTTTTT.